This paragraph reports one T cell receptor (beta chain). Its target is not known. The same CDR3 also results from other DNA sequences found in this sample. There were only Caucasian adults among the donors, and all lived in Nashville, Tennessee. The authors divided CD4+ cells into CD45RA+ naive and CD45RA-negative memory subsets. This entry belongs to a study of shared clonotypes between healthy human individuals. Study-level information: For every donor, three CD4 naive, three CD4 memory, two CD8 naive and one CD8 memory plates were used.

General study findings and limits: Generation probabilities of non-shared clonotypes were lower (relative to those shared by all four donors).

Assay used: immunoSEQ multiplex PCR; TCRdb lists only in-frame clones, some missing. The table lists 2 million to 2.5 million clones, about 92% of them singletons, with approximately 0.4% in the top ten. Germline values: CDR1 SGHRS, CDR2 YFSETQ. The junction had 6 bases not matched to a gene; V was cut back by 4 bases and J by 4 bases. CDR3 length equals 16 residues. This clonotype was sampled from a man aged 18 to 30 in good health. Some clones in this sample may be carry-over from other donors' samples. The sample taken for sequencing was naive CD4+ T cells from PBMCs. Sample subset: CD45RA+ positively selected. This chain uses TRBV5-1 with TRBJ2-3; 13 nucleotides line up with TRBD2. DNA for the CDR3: TGCGCCAGCAGCCTAGGACTAGCGGGAGTTTCAGATACGCAGTATTTT. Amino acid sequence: CASSLGLAGVSDTQYF.